The entry below gives a single T cell receptor beta chain sequence along with its context. The antigen remains undetermined. The CDR3 is 14 amino acids. Germline V gives CDR1 MRHNA, CDR2 SNTAGT. V shed 2 bases and J shed 3 bases, with 10 bases lying between them. This record belongs to a study of human CD4 T cells and Enterobacteriaceae. The study's findings and limits: Ex vivo clonotype reactivity was inferred only by sequence matching.

All CD4+ cells other than CD45RA+CCR7+CD95- naive cells were sorted as memory, over 95% pure. Healthy donor blood came from Swiss blood donation centers. CD4 and CD14 magnetic microbeads positively selected total CD4+ T cells and monocytes. Before sorting, cells positive for CD8, CD14, CD16, CD56, CD19 or bright CD25 were removed. The repertoire was sequenced with immunoSEQ multiplex PCR; TCRdb's copy has only in-frame clones and lacks some. The sample has 25,000 to 30,000 clones, 70% to 90% seen once. The receptor was isolated from a human donor in good health. This chain links TRBV6-4 with TRBJ2-5; no clear D gene. The sequencing input was memory CD4+ T cells from blood. The CDR3 sequence: CASSDIGAEETQYF. The DNA of the CDR3 is TGTGCCAGCAGTGACATAGGAGCCGAAGAGACCCAGTACTTC.